These T cell receptor beta chains were read from a single sample in a study of cytomegalovirus exposure and HLA in healthy donors. The repertoire was sequenced with immunoSEQ multiplex PCR; TCRdb's copy has only in-frame clones and lacks some. The sample records 130,000 to 150,000 clones, 60% to 80% being singletons. The sample was PBMCs. Every receptor here comes from a woman aged 25-40 years in good health and CMV-seronegative. Each CDR3 is given with its conserved first and last residue.

TRBJ1-5,TRBV4-1,18,CASSQGLYRGQGNQPQHF
TRBJ2-6,TRBV6-4,14,CASSAVPGANVLTF
TRBJ2-2,TRBV6-5,13,CASRGLRTGELFF
TRBJ1-1,TRBV4-1,14,CASSRSPGDTEAFF
TRBJ1-3,TRBV19,15,CASSMTAYSGNTIYF
TRBJ1-2,TRBV6-1,11,CASRTGEGYTF
TRBJ1-1,TRBV5-6,16,CASSSFGTSGSTEAFF
TRBJ1-1,TRBV4-1,11,CASSQATEAFF
TRBJ1-5,TRBV5-1,16,CASSPGGGPRNQPQHF
TRBJ2-1,TRBV7-3,13,CASSYAGYNEQFF
TRBJ1-1,TRBV6-1,14,CASSLRTGSTEAFF
TRBJ1-1,TRBV5-4,13,CASSPRDREEAFF
TRBJ1-1,TRBV5-4,13,CASQQGLNTEAFF
TRBJ2-2,TRBV7-6,17,CASSAYRDRGQSGELFF
TRBJ2-5,TRBV30,13,CAWSPTETETQYF
TRBJ2-1,TRBV5-1,13,CASSLTGGYEQFF
TRBJ2-3,TRBV4-2,16,CASSRTPDRGTDTQYF
TRBJ2-3,TRBV6-1,15,CASSEGGTGTDTQYF
TRBJ1-1,TRBV7-9,14,CATVLVGGNTEAFF
TRBJ2-7,TRBV9,14,CASSVGQGIYEQYF
TRBJ2-5,TRBV10-1,14,CASNTDRDQETQYF
TRBJ2-2,TRBV5-4,12,CASSSNTGELFF
TRBJ1-1,TRBV5-5,14,CASSLLGQNTEAFF
TRBJ2-3,TRBV2,15,CASSVSGVVTDTQYF
TRBJ1-1,TRBV18,15,CASSLQTGTNTEAFF
TRBJ2-5,TRBV7-7,18,CASSGGTSGGASEETQYF